What follows is one T cell receptor (beta chain) and its context. The data belong to a study of PD-L1 blockade in urothelial cancer. On the study more broadly: Starting at some point between 2014 and 2015, patients were given atezolizumab (1,200 mg intravenously every 3 weeks). Bladder-origin urothelial cancer in males covered about 90% of the 29 patients.

Here immunoSEQ multiplex PCR was the method, and the copy in TCRdb shows in-frame clones only, minus some. Of 130,000 or so clones listed, roughly 84% are singletons. The CDR3 is made up of 16 amino acids. Trimming took 0 bases from V and 3 from J; bases not matched to a gene: 8. CDR1 and CDR2 from the germline V gene are MGHRA and YSYEKL. Time point meaning: pretreatment peripheral blood. Peripheral blood mononuclear cells were collected from every patient before and during treatment, yielding between 1 and 8 samples per patient. This chain joins TRBV4-1 and TRBJ2-7; 7 bases are a match to TRBD1. The clonotype comes from a man over 45 with urothelial cancer. This specimen was PBMCs, taken around atezolizumab (anti-PD-L1) treatment. CDR3 sequence reads: CASSQDLPGGFYEQYF. The CDR3 DNA reads as TGCGCCAGCAGCCAAGATCTGCCAGGGGGATTCTACGAGCAGTACTTC.